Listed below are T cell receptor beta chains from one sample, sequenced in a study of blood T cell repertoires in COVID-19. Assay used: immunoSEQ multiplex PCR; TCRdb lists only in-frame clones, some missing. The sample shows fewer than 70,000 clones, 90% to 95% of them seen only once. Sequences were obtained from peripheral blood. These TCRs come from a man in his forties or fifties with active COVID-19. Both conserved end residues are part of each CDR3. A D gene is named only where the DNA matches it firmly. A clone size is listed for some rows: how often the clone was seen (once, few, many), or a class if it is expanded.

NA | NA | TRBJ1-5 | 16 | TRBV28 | CASSLRSGSLGQPQHF | TGTGCCAGCAGTTTAAGGTCAGGGTCGCTGGGTCAGCCCCAGCATTTT
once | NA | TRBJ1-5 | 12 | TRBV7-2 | CASSLSEQPQHF | TGTGCCAGCAGCTTGAGTGAACAGCCCCAGCATTTT
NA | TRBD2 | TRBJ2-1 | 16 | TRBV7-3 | CASSPGTSGGHNEQFF | TGTGCCAGCAGCCCAGGGACTAGCGGGGGGCACAATGAGCAGTTCTTC
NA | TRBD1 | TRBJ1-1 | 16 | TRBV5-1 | CASSPGDSLVRTEAFF | TGCGCCAGCAGCCCCGGGGACAGCCTCGTAAGGACTGAAGCTTTCTTT
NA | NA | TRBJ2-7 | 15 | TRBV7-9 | CASSLGHRVPYEQYF | TGTGCCAGCAGCTTAGGTCACAGGGTCCCCTACGAGCAGTACTTC
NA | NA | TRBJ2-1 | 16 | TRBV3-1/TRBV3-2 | CASSQWTQTGKNEQFF | TGTGCCAGCAGCCAATGGACCCAGACGGGAAAAAATGAGCAGTTCTTC
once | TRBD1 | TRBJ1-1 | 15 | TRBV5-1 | CASSSGQNMNTEAFF | TGCGCCAGCAGCTCGGGACAGAACATGAACACTGAAGCTTTCTTT
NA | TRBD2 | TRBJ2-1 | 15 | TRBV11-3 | CASSAGTSGNNEQFF | TGTGCCAGCAGCGCAGGGACTAGCGGGAATAATGAGCAGTTCTTC
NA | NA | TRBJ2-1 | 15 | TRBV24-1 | CATSDIWSSYNEQFF | TGTGCCACCAGTGACATTTGGAGCTCCTACAATGAGCAGTTCTTC
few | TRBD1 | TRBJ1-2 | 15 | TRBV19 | CASSLNRQGSYGYTF | TGTGCCAGTAGTCTCAACCGACAGGGGAGCTATGGCTACACCTTC
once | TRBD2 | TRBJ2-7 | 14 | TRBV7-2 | CASSLGPGGGEQYF | TGTGCCAGCAGCCTAGGACCGGGAGGGGGTGAGCAGTACTTC
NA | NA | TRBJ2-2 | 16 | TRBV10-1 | CASSVTRQGLPGELFF | TGCGCCAGCAGTGTTACCCGGCAGGGTCTCCCCGGGGAGCTGTTTTTT
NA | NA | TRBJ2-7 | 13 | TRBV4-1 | CASSQDRWGPSGF | TGCGCCAGCAGCCAAGATCGGTGGGGGCCATCGGGCTTC
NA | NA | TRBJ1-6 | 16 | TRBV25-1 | CASSEGLRDNYSPLHF | TGTGCCAGCAGTGAAGGCCTCCGGGACAATTATTCACCCCTCCACTTT
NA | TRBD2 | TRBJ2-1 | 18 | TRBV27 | CASRTELAGPSSYNEQFF | TGTGCCAGCAGAACGGAACTAGCGGGGCCCAGCTCCTACAATGAGCAGTTCTTC
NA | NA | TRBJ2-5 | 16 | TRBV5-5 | CASSISIQGYQETQYF | TGTGCCAGCAGCATATCCATACAGGGCTATCAAGAGACCCAGTACTTC
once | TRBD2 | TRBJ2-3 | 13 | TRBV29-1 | CSATGTSPDTQYF | TGCAGCGCCACCGGGACTAGCCCAGATACGCAGTATTTT
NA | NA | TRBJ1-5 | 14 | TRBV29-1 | CSVALNGRNQPQHF | TGCAGCGTTGCCTTGAACGGTCGGAATCAGCCCCAGCATTTT
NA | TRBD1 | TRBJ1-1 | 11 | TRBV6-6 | CASSRDREAFF | TGTGCCAGCAGCCGGGACAGGGAAGCTTTCTTT
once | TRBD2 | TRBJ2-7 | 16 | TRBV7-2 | CASSLTSGGSPYEQYF | TGTGCCAGCAGCTTGACTAGCGGGGGATCCCCCTACGAGCAGTACTTC
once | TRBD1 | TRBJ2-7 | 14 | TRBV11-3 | CASSFRQGWDEQYF | TGTGCCAGCAGCTTTCGACAGGGTTGGGACGAGCAGTACTTC
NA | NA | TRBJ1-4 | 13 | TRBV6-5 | CASSFGVEGGLFF | TGTGCCAGCAGTTTCGGGGTAGAAGGAGGACTGTTTTTT
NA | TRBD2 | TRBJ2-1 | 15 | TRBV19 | CASSIDGTRGNEQFF | TGTGCCAGTAGTATAGATGGGACTAGGGGGAATGAGCAGTTCTTC
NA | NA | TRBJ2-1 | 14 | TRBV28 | CASSPYREYNEQFF | TGTGCCAGCAGTCCGTACCGGGAATACAATGAGCAGTTCTTC
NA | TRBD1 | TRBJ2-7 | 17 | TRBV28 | CASSLVAGTGGRYEQYF | TGTGCCAGCAGTTTAGTGGCAGGGACAGGGGGTCGCTACGAGCAGTACTTC
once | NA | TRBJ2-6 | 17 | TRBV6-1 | CASSGTYTVAGANVLTF | TGTGCCAGCAGTGGCACATACACAGTTGCTGGGGCCAACGTCCTGACTTTC
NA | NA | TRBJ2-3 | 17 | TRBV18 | CASSPVTAGYGTDTQYF | TGTGCCAGCTCACCAGTCACCGCCGGGTACGGTACAGATACGCAGTATTTT